This T cell receptor (beta chain) originates from a study of blood T cell repertoires in COVID-19. Study-level information: Samples taken during acute and convalescent COVID-19 were collected in the United States, Italy and Spain. The cDNA or gDNA used as material had been derived from T cells, B-cell-depleted T cells, or PBMCs.

Authors' methods: Estimation of nucleated cell counts relied on the amplification of reference gene primers. Some clones are missing from TCRdb's copy, which holds only in-frame ones; the method was immunoSEQ multiplex PCR. V, J and clone size are those of that table, while D and trimming were read from the DNA. The sample shows 240,000 or so clones, roughly 80% of them seen only once. This CDR3 spans 14 amino acids. Trimming pared 5 bases from V and 4 bases from J, leaving 14 bases between. The germline CDR1 and CDR2 sequences are MNHEY and SMNVEV (reference sequence). This sequence joins TRBV27 and TRBJ2-5, with TRBD2 as a possible D gene (5 bases). The sequence was obtained from a young woman with acute or convalescent COVID-19. Sequencing used peripheral blood. Here the CDR3 reads CASSPTSPGETQYF. The CDR3 bases are TGTGCCAGCAGTCCTACTAGTCCTGGAGAGACCCAGTACTTC.